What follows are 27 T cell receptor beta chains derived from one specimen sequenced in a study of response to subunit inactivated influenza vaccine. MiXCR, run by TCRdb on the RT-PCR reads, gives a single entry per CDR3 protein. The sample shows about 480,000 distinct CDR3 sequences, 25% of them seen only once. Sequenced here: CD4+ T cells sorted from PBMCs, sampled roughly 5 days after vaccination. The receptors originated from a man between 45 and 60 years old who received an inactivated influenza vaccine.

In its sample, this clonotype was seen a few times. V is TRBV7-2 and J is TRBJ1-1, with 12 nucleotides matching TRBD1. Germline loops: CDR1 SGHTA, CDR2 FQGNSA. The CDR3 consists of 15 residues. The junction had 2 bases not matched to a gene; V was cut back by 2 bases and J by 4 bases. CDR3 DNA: TGTGCCAGCAGCTTATTGGGACAGGGGGCCACTGAAGCTTTCTTT. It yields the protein CASSLLGQGATEAFF.

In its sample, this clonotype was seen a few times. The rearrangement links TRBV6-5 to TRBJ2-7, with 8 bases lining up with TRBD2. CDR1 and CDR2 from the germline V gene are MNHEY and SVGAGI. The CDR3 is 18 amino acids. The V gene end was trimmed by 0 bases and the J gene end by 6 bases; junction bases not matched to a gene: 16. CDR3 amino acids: CASSYSRDSGATVAEQYF. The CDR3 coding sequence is TGTGCCAGCAGTTACTCACGGGATAGCGGGGCAACGGTTGCCGAGCAGTACTTC.

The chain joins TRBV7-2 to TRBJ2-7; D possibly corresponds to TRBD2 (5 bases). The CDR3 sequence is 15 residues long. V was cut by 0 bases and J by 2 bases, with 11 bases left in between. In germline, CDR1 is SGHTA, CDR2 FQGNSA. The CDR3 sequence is CASSLARAVAYEQYF. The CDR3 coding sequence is TGTGCCAGCAGCTTAGCGCGGGCGGTTGCCTACGAGCAGTACTTC.

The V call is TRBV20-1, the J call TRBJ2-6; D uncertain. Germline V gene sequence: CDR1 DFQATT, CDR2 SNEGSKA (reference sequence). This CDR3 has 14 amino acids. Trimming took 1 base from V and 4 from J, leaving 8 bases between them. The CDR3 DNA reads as TGCAGTGCTAGAGGATTTTCAGGGGCCAACGTCCTGACTTTC. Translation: CSARGFSGANVLTF.

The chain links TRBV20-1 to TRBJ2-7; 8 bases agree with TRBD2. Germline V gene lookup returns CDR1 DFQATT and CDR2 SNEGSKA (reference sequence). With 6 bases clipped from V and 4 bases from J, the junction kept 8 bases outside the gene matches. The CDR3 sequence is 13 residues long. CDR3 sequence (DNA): TGCAGTGCCGGGGGGGGATCGACGTACGAGCAGTACTTC. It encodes CSAGGGSTYEQYF.

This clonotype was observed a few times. The CDR3 here is CASSYSAPSGIYNEQFF. The CDR3 DNA sequence: TGTGCCAGCAGTTACTCGGCCCCTAGCGGAATCTACAATGAGCAGTTCTTC. The rearrangement uses TRBV6-5 and TRBJ2-1; 7 bases align to TRBD2. The CDR3 is 17 amino acids. With 0 bases clipped from V and 3 bases from J, the junction kept 8 bases outside the gene matches. Germline lookup yields CDR1 MNHEY and CDR2 SVGAGI.

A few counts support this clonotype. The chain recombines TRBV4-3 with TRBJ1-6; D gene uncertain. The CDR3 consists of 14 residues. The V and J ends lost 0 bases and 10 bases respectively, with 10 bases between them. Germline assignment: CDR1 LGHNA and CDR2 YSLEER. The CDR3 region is CASSQDGSHSPLHF. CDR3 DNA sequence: TGCGCCAGCAGCCAAGATGGTTCCCACTCACCCCTCCACTTT.

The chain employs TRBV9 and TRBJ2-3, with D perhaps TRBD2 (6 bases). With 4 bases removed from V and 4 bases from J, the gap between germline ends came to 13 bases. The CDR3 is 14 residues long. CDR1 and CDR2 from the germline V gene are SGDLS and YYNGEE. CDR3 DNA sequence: TGTGCCAGCAGCCCTGCGGGGCGGGCAGATACGCAGTATTTT. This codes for CASSPAGRADTQYF.

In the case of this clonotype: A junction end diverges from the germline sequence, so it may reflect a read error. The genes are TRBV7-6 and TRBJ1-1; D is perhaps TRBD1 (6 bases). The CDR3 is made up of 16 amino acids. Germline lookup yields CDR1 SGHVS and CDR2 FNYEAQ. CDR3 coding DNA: TGTGCCAGCAGCTCCACTCGGGGGGGGCGCGACACTGGAGCTTTCTTT. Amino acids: CASSSTRGGRDTGAFF.

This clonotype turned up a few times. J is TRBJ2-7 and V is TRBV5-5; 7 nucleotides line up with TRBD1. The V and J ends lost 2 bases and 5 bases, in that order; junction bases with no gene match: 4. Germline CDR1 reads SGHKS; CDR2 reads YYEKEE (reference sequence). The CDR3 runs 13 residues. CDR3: CASSFPGQNEQYF. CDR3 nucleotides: TGTGCCAGCAGCTTCCCGGGACAGAACGAGCAGTACTTC.

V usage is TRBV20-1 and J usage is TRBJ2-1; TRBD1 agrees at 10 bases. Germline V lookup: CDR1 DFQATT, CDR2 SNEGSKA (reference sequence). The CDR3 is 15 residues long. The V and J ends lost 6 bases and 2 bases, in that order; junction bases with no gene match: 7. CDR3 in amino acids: CSAALGQGAYNEQFF. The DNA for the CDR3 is TGCAGTGCAGCCCTAGGACAGGGGGCCTACAATGAGCAGTTCTTC.

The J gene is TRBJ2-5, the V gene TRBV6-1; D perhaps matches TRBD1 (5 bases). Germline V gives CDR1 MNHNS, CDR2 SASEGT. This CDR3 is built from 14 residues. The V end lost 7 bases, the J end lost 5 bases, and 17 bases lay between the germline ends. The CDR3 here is CASTFNPGLETQYF. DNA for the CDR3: TGTGCCAGCACCTTTAACCCAGGGTTGGAGACCCAGTACTTC.

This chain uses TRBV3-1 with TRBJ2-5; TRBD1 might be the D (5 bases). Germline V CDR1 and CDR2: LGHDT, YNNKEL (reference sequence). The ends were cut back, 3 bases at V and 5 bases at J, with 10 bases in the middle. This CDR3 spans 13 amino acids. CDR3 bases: TGTGCCAGCAGCCAGACAGCCAAGGAGACCCAGTACTTC. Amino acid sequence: CASSQTAKETQYF.

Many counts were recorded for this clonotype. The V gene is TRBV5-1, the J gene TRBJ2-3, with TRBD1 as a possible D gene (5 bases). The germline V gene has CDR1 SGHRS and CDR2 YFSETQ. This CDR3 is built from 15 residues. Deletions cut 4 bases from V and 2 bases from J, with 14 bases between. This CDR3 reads CASSLNPGYTDTQYF. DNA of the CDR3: TGCGCCAGCAGCCTAAATCCAGGGTACACAGATACGCAGTATTTT.

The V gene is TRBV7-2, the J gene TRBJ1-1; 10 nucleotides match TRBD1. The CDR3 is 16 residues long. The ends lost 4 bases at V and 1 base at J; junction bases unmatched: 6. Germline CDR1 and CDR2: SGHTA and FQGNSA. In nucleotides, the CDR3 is TGTGCCAGCAGCTACCGGGACAGGGGTCCGAACACTGAAGCTTTCTTT. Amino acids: CASSYRDRGPNTEAFF.

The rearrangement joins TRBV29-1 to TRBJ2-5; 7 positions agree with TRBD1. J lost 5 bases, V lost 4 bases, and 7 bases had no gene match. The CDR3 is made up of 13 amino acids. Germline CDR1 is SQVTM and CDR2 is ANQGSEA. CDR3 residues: CSVGDSPGETQYF. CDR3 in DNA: TGCAGCGTTGGGGACAGCCCCGGGGAGACCCAGTACTTC.

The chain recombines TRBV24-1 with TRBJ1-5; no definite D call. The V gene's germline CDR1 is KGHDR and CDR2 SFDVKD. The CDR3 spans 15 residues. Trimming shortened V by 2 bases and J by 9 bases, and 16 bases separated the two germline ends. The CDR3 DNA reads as TGTGCCACCAGTGATTCACAAGACCGGGCCCGGCCCCAGCATTTT. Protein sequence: CATSDSQDRARPQHF.

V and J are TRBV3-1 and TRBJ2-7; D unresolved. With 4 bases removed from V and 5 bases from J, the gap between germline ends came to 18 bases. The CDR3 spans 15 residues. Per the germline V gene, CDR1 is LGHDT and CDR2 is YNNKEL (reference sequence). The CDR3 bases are TGTGCCAGCAGCCTTGCCAGAAGACCTCGGCACGAGCAGTACTTC. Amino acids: CASSLARRPRHEQYF.

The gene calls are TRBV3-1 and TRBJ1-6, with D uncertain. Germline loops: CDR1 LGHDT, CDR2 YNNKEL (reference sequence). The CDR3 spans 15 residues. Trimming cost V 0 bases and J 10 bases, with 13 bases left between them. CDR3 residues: CASSQDSAVSSPLHF. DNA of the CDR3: TGTGCCAGCAGCCAAGATTCGGCAGTCAGCTCACCCCTCCACTTT. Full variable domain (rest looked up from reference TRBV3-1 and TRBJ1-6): DTAVSQTPKYLVTQMGNDKSIKCEQNLGHDTMYWYKQDSKKFLKIMFSYNNKELIINETVPNRFSPKSPDKAHLNLHINSLELGDSAVYFCASSQDSAVSSPLHFGNGTRLTVT.

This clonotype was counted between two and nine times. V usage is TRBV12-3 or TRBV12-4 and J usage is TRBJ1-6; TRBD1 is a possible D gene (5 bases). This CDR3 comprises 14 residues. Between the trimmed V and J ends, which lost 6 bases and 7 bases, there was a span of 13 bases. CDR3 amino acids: CASRGEGLNSPLHF. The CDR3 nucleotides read TGTGCCAGCAGGGGGGAGGGATTAAATTCACCCCTCCACTTT.

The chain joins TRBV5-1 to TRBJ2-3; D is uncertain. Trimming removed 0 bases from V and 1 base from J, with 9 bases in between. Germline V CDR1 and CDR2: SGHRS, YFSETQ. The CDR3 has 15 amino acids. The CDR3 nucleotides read TGCGCCAGCAGCTTGGTTATATCCGGCACAGATACGCAGTATTTT. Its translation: CASSLVISGTDTQYF.

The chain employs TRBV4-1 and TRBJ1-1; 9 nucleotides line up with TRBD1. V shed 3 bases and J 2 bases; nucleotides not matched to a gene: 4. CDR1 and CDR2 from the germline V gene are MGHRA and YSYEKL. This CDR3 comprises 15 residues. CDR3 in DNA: TGCGCCAGCAGCCAGGGAACAGGGGGCAACACTGAAGCTTTCTTT. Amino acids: CASSQGTGGNTEAFF.

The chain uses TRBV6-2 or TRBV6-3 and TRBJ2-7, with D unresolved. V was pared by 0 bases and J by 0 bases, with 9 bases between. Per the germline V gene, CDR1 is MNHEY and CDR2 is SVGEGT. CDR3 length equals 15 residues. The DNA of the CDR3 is TGTGCCAGCAGTTACTCGGCGCAGACCTCCTACGAGCAGTACTTC. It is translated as CASSYSAQTSYEQYF.

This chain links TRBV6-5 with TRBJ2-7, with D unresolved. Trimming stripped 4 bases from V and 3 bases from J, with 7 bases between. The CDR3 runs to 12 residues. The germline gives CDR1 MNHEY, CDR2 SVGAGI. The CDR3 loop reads CASSSSIYEQYF. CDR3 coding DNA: TGTGCCAGCAGTTCGTCGATCTACGAGCAGTACTTC.

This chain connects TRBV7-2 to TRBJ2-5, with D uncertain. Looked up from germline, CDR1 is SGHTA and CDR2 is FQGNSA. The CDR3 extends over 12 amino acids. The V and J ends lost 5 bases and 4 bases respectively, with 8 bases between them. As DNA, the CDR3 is TGTGCCAGCAGCCCATTCCTAGAGACCCAGTACTTC. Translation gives CASSPFLETQYF.

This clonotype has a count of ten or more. As DNA, the CDR3 is TGCAGCGCGAAGGGGGTGTTCTCCTACGAGCAGTACTTC. This sequence encodes CSAKGVFSYEQYF. The chain couples TRBV29-1 to TRBJ2-7, with D possibly being TRBD1 (6 bases). CDR1 SQVTM and CDR2 ANQGSEA come from the germline V gene. Trimming left V 7 bases short and J 0 bases short, with 13 bases between. The CDR3 spans 13 residues.

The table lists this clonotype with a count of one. As DNA, the CDR3 is TGTGCCAGCAGCCGCGACAACCGAGAGACCCAGTACTTC. Residues: CASSRDNRETQYF. The chain has TRBV7-2 and TRBJ2-5, with unresolved D. The CDR3 is 13 amino acids. In germline, CDR1 is SGHTA, CDR2 FQGNSA. V lost 5 bases, J lost 4 bases, and 11 bases lay in between. Filled out from reference TRBV7-2 and TRBJ2-5, the complete variable domain reads GAGVSQSPSNKVTEKGKDVELRCDPISGHTALYWYRQSLGQGLEFLIYFQGNSAPDKSGLPSDRFSAERTGGSVSTLTIQRTQQEDSAVYLCASSRDNRETQYFGPGTRLLVL.